The rows below give T cell receptor beta chains drawn from one sample of a study of PD-L1 blockade in urothelial cancer. The data were produced by immunoSEQ multiplex PCR, yet TCRdb's version contains in-frame clones alone and is incomplete. In the table there are approximately 55,000 clones, 70% to 90% of which are singletons. Material: PBMCs, obtained around atezolizumab (anti-PD-L1) treatment. Receptors were obtained from a man in his 60s with urothelial cancer. CDR3s include the opening cysteine and the closing phenylalanine or tryptophan. Fields, in order: D gene, clone size, J gene, V gene, CDR3 DNA, CDR3 protein. A D gene is named only where the DNA matches it firmly. Clone size is not always given. Where it is, it says once, few, many or a class for expanded clones.

D gene: NA; clone size: NA; J gene: TRBJ1-1; V gene: TRBV18; CDR3 DNA: TGTGCCAGCTCACCACGCGCCATGGTCCTCAAAAGCTCCCGAATGAACACTGAAGCTTTCTTT; CDR3 protein: CASSPRAMVLKSSRMNTEAFF
D gene: TRBD1; clone size: NA; J gene: TRBJ1-2; V gene: TRBV5-8; CDR3 DNA: TGTGCCAGCAGCCCCCAGGGGGGTTATAACTATGGCTACACCTTC; CDR3 protein: CASSPQGGYNYGYTF
D gene: TRBD2; clone size: NA; J gene: TRBJ2-3; V gene: TRBV25-1; CDR3 DNA: TGTGCCAGCAGTGAATTGGGGAGCGGGAGGAATACAGATACGCAGTATTTT; CDR3 protein: CASSELGSGRNTDTQYF
D gene: TRBD1; clone size: NA; J gene: TRBJ1-5; V gene: TRBV5-4; CDR3 DNA: TGTGCCAGCAGCTCCGGGACAGAGGTTAGTCAGCCCCAGCATTTT; CDR3 protein: CASSSGTEVSQPQHF
D gene: TRBD1; clone size: NA; J gene: TRBJ2-3; V gene: TRBV6-5; CDR3 DNA: TGTGCCGTCCAGGACAGGGGGACAGATACGCAGTATTTT; CDR3 protein: CAVQDRGTDTQYF
D gene: NA; clone size: NA; J gene: TRBJ2-5; V gene: TRBV11-2; CDR3 DNA: TGTGCCAGCAGTATAGGGGCAGTACAAGAGACCCAGTACTTC; CDR3 protein: CASSIGAVQETQYF
D gene: TRBD2; clone size: NA; J gene: TRBJ2-7; V gene: TRBV7-8; CDR3 DNA: TGTGCCAGCAGCCTAACGGGACTAGTGAGGACAATGCAGTACTTC; CDR3 protein: CASSLTGLVRTMQYF
D gene: NA; clone size: NA; J gene: TRBJ1-5; V gene: TRBV30; CDR3 DNA: TGTGCCTGGAGTGTTAGCAGGGAGGGTCAGCCCCAGCATTTT; CDR3 protein: CAWSVSREGQPQHF
D gene: TRBD2; clone size: NA; J gene: TRBJ2-7; V gene: TRBV27; CDR3 DNA: TGTGCCAGCAGACCCGGGACTAGCGGTAACTACGAGCAGTACTTC; CDR3 protein: CASRPGTSGNYEQYF
D gene: NA; clone size: NA; J gene: TRBJ1-4; V gene: TRBV7-2; CDR3 DNA: TGTGCCAGCAGCTCCGACTCCCTTTTAGGTGAAAAACTGTTTTTT; CDR3 protein: CASSSDSLLGEKLFF
D gene: TRBD2; clone size: NA; J gene: TRBJ2-7; V gene: TRBV7-6; CDR3 DNA: TGTGCCAGCAGCTCCTCTAGCGGAACCTACGAGCAGTACTTC; CDR3 protein: CASSSSSGTYEQYF
D gene: NA; clone size: NA; J gene: TRBJ2-1; V gene: TRBV2; CDR3 DNA: TGTGCCAGCCAGAGGTCATTGGACAGAGTAGATGAGCAGTTCTTC; CDR3 protein: CASQRSLDRVDEQFF
D gene: TRBD1; clone size: NA; J gene: TRBJ1-3; V gene: TRBV10-2; CDR3 DNA: TGCGCCAGCAGTGAGTCGCAGGGGGCTACTGGAAACACCATATATTTT; CDR3 protein: CASSESQGATGNTIYF
D gene: NA; clone size: NA; J gene: TRBJ1-6; V gene: TRBV30; CDR3 DNA: TGTGCCTGGAGGGAGAGACAGACTAATTCACCCCTCCACTTT; CDR3 protein: CAWRERQTNSPLHF
D gene: NA; clone size: NA; J gene: TRBJ2-4; V gene: TRBV5-4; CDR3 DNA: TGTGCCAGCAGCTTGGGGACGAGGGGGGGGTCCTTACAAAACATTCAGTACTTC; CDR3 protein: CASSLGTRGGSLQNIQYF
D gene: NA; clone size: NA; J gene: TRBJ2-3; V gene: TRBV27; CDR3 DNA: TGTGCCAGCAGAGTTACGGTAGCGGAGGGAGATAGAGATACGCAGTATTTT; CDR3 protein: CASRVTVAEGDRDTQYF
D gene: NA; clone size: NA; J gene: TRBJ1-1; V gene: TRBV5-6; CDR3 DNA: TGTGCCAGCAGCTTGTGGCAGTACACTGAAGCTTTCTTT; CDR3 protein: CASSLWQYTEAFF
D gene: TRBD2; clone size: NA; J gene: TRBJ2-1; V gene: TRBV5-4; CDR3 DNA: TGTGCCAGCAGCTTCCCTAGCGGGGCTAGCTCCTACAATGAGCAGTTCTTC; CDR3 protein: CASSFPSGASSYNEQFF
D gene: TRBD2; clone size: once; J gene: TRBJ2-5; V gene: TRBV27; CDR3 DNA: TGTGCCAGCAGTTTAATGGGACTAGCGGAAGAGACCCAGTACTTC; CDR3 protein: CASSLMGLAEETQYF
D gene: TRBD1; clone size: NA; J gene: TRBJ1-2; V gene: TRBV7-9; CDR3 DNA: TGTGCCAGCAGCACTGATCGGGACAGTTTTAACTATGGCTACACCTTC; CDR3 protein: CASSTDRDSFNYGYTF
D gene: TRBD1; clone size: NA; J gene: TRBJ1-2; V gene: TRBV2; CDR3 DNA: TGTGCCAGCAGTACCGGACAGGGGGATGGCTACACCTTC; CDR3 protein: CASSTGQGDGYTF
D gene: NA; clone size: once; J gene: TRBJ1-1; V gene: TRBV9; CDR3 DNA: TGTGCCAGCAGCCCCAGTGTTGGGGCCGGGTCGGGCACTGAAGCTTTCTTT; CDR3 protein: CASSPSVGAGSGTEAFF
D gene: NA; clone size: NA; J gene: TRBJ2-7; V gene: TRBV5-1; CDR3 DNA: TGCGCCAGCAGCCCGAGCTCCTACGAGCAGTACTTC; CDR3 protein: CASSPSSYEQYF
D gene: NA; clone size: NA; J gene: TRBJ2-3; V gene: TRBV28; CDR3 DNA: TGTGCCAGCAGTTTCGGACAGATCACAGATACGCAGTATTTT; CDR3 protein: CASSFGQITDTQYF
D gene: TRBD2; clone size: NA; J gene: TRBJ2-5; V gene: TRBV11-3; CDR3 DNA: TGTGCCAGCAGCTTAGGAAGGGGAGGGATTGGCGAGACCCAGTACTTC; CDR3 protein: CASSLGRGGIGETQYF
D gene: TRBD1; clone size: once; J gene: TRBJ2-7; V gene: TRBV11-2; CDR3 DNA: TGTGCCAGCAGCTTATGGTCTGGGACAGGGAGCTCCTACGAGCAGTACTTC; CDR3 protein: CASSLWSGTGSSYEQYF
D gene: NA; clone size: once; J gene: TRBJ1-2; V gene: TRBV30; CDR3 DNA: TGTGCCTGGAGTTGGGGGACTGGGATTTCCTATGGCTACACCTTC; CDR3 protein: CAWSWGTGISYGYTF
D gene: NA; clone size: NA; J gene: TRBJ2-5; V gene: TRBV18; CDR3 DNA: TGTGCCAGCTCACCACCGTCCCAGCAAGAGACCCAGTACTTC; CDR3 protein: CASSPPSQQETQYF
D gene: TRBD2; clone size: NA; J gene: TRBJ2-1; V gene: TRBV5-4; CDR3 DNA: TGTGCCAGCAGCCCGGGGGGCCTAGCGGGAGGAGATGAGCAGTTCTTC; CDR3 protein: CASSPGGLAGGDEQFF
D gene: NA; clone size: NA; J gene: TRBJ2-3; V gene: TRBV19; CDR3 DNA: TGTGCCAGTAGTATAGAGGACTCTCGCGGAGATACGCAGTATTTT; CDR3 protein: CASSIEDSRGDTQYF
D gene: TRBD1; clone size: NA; J gene: TRBJ1-4; V gene: TRBV5-6; CDR3 DNA: TGTGCCAGCAGCCCGAGGACAGGGGATATTAATGAAAAACTGTTTTTT; CDR3 protein: CASSPRTGDINEKLFF
D gene: TRBD2; clone size: NA; J gene: TRBJ2-1; V gene: TRBV19; CDR3 DNA: TGTGCCAGTAGTAGGGACTACGATGAGCAGTTCTTC; CDR3 protein: CASSRDYDEQFF
D gene: NA; clone size: NA; J gene: TRBJ1-2; V gene: TRBV30; CDR3 DNA: TGTGCCTGGAGCCGCGGGGTGGGGGATGGCTACACCTTC; CDR3 protein: CAWSRGVGDGYTF
D gene: TRBD2; clone size: few; J gene: TRBJ2-7; V gene: TRBV4-1; CDR3 DNA: TGCGCCAGCAGCCGGGAGGGGTTCTACGAGCAGTACTTC; CDR3 protein: CASSREGFYEQYF
D gene: NA; clone size: NA; J gene: TRBJ2-1; V gene: TRBV2; CDR3 DNA: TGTGCCAGCAACTTCAGGGTGCGCAATGAGCAGTTCTTC; CDR3 protein: CASNFRVRNEQFF
D gene: TRBD2; clone size: once; J gene: TRBJ2-1; V gene: TRBV7-6; CDR3 DNA: TGTGCCAGCAGCTTAGAACTAGCGGAGCCTTACAATGAGCAGTTCTTC; CDR3 protein: CASSLELAEPYNEQFF